This paragraph covers one T cell receptor beta chain sequence. V lost 2 bases and J lost 2, with 13 bases in between. The germline gives CDR1 MNHEY, CDR2 SMNVEV (reference sequence). There are 15 residues in the CDR3. This specimen belongs to a study of blood T cell repertoires in COVID-19. Across the study: COVID-19 samples from acute and convalescent phases originated in the United States, Italy and Spain. Sources were T cells, B-cell-depleted T cells, or PBMCs; the material itself was cDNA or gDNA.

Under the authors' procedure: It was from reference gene primer amplification that nucleated cell counts were estimated. Method: immunoSEQ multiplex PCR; TCRdb's copy keeps in-frame clones and lacks some. V, J and clone size reflect that table, while D and trimming were determined from the DNA. The sample comprises some 250,000 clones, approximately 85% of which are singletons, and around 12% rests with the top ten. This clonotype was sampled from a man aged 80 or over with acute or convalescent COVID-19. V and J are TRBV27 and TRBJ2-7; D gene ambiguous. Sequencing used peripheral blood. CDR3 in DNA: TGTGCCAGCAGTTTAGGAATACTGGGCCCCTACGAGCAGTACTTC. Amino acid sequence: CASSLGILGPYEQYF.